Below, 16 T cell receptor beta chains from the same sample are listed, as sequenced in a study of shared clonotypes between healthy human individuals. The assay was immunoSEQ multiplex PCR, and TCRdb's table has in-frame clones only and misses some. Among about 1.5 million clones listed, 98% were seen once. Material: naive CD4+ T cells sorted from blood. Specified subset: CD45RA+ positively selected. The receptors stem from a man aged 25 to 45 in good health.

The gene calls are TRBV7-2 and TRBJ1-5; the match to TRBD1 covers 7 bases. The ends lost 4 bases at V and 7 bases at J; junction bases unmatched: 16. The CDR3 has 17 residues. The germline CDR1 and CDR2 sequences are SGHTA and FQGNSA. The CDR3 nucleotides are TGTGCCAGCAGCTATAGGGCGATAGGGGGCGAGAGGCAGCCCCAGCATTTT. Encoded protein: CASSYRAIGGERQPQHF.

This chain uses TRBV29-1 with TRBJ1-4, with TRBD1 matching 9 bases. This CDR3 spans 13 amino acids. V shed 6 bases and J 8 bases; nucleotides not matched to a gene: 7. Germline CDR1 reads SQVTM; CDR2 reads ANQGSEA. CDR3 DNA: TGCAGCGTCGAGGGGACAGGGTCGGAAAAACTGTTTTTT. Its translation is CSVEGTGSEKLFF.

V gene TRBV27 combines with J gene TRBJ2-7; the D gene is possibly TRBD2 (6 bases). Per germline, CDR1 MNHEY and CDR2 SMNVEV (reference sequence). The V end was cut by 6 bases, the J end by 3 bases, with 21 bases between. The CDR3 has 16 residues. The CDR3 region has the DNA TGTGCCAGCAGGAGAGGGACTGCCCTACCGGGCTACGAGCAGTACTTC. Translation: CASRRGTALPGYEQYF.

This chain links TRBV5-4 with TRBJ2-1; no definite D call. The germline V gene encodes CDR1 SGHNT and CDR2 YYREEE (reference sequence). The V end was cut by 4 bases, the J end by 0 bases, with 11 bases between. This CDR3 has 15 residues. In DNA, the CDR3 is TGTGCCAGCAGCGCTAGAGAAGTCTCCTACAATGAGCAGTTCTTC. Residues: CASSAREVSYNEQFF. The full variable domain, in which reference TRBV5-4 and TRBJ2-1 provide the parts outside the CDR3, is ETGVTQSPTHLIKTRGQQVTLRCSSQSGHNTVSWYQQALGQGPQFIFQYYREEENGRGNFPPRFSGLQFPNYSSELNVNALELDDSALYLCASSAREVSYNEQFFGPGTRLTVL.

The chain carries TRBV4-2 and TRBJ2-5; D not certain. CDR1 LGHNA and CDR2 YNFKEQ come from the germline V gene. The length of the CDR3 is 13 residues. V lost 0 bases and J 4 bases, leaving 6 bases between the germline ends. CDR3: CASSQDWGETQYF. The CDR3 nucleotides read TGTGCCAGCAGCCAAGATTGGGGAGAGACCCAGTACTTC.

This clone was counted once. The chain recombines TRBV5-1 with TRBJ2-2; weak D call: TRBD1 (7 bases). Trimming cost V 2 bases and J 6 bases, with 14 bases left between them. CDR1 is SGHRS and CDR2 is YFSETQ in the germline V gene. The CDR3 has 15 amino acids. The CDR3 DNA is TGCGCCAGCAGCTTTCAGGGGGGTTTGGCCGGGGAGCTGTTTTTT. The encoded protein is CASSFQGGLAGELFF.

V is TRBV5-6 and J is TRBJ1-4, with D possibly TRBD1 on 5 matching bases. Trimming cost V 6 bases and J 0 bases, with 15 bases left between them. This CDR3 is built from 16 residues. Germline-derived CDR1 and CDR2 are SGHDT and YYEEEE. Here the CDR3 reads CASTMKWTTTNEKLFF. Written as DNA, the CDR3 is TGTGCCAGCACCATGAAGTGGACAACAACTAATGAAAAACTGTTTTTT.

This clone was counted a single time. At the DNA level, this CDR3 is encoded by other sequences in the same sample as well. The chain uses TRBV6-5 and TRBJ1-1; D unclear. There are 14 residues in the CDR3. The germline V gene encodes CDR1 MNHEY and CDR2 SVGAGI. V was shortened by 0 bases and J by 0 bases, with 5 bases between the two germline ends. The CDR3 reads CASSYSIVNTEAFF. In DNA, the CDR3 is TGTGCCAGCAGTTACTCTATTGTGAACACTGAAGCTTTCTTT.

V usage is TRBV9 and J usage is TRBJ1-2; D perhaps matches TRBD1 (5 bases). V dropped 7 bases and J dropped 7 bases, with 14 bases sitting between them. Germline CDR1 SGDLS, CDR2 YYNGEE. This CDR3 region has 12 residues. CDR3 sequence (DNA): TGTGCCAGCGGGCGACAGACCACTGGCTACACCTTC. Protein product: CASGRQTTGYTF.

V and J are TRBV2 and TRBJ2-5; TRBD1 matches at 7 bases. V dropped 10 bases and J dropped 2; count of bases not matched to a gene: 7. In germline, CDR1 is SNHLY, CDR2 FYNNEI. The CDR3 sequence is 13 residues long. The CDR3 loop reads CANGLGQQETQYF. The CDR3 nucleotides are TGTGCCAACGGCTTGGGACAGCAAGAGACCCAGTACTTC. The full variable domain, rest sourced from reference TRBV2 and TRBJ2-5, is EPEVTQTPSHQVTQMGQEVILRCVPISNHLYFYWYRQILGQKVEFLVSFYNNEISEKSEIFDDQFSVERPDGSNFTLKIRSTKLEDSAMYFCANGLGQQETQYFGPGTRLLVL.

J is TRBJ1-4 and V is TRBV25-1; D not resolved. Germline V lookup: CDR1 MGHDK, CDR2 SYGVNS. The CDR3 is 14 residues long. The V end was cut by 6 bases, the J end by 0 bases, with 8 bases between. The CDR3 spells CASRPYATNEKLFF. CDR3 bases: TGTGCCAGCAGGCCGTATGCAACTAATGAAAAACTGTTTTTT.

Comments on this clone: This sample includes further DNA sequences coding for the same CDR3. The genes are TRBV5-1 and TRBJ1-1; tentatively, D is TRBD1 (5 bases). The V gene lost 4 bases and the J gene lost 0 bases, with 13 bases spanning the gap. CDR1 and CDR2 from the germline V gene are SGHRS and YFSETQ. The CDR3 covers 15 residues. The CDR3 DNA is TGCGCCAGCAGCCTCGCAGGGAGGATGAACACTGAAGCTTTCTTT. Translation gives CASSLAGRMNTEAFF.

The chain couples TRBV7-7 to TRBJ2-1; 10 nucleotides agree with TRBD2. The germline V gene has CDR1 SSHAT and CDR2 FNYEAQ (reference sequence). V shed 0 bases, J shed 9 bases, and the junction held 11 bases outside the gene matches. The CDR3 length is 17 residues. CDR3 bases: TGTGCCAGCAGCTTAGCGGTAGGGCTAGCGGGAGCGGGTGAGCAGTTCTTC. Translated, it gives CASSLAVGLAGAGEQFF.

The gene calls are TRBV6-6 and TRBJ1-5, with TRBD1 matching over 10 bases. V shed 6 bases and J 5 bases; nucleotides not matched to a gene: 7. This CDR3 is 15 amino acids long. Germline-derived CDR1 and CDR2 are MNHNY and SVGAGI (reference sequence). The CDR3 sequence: CASRYGQGVDQPQHF. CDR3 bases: TGTGCCAGCAGATATGGACAGGGGGTCGATCAGCCCCAGCATTTT.

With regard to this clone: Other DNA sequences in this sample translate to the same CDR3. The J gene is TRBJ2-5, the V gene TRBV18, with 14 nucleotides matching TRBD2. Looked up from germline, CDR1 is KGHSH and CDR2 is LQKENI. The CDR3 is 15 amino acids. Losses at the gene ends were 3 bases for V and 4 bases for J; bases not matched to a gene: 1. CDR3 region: CASSPGLAGVETQYF. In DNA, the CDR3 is TGTGCCAGCTCACCGGGACTAGCGGGAGTAGAGACCCAGTACTTC.

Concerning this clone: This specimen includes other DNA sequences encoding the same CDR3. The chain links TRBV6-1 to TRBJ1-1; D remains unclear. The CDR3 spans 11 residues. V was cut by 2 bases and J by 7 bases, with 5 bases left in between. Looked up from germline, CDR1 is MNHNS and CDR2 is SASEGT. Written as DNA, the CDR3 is TGTGCCAGCAGTGAATTGGTTGAAGCTTTCTTT. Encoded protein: CASSELVEAFF.